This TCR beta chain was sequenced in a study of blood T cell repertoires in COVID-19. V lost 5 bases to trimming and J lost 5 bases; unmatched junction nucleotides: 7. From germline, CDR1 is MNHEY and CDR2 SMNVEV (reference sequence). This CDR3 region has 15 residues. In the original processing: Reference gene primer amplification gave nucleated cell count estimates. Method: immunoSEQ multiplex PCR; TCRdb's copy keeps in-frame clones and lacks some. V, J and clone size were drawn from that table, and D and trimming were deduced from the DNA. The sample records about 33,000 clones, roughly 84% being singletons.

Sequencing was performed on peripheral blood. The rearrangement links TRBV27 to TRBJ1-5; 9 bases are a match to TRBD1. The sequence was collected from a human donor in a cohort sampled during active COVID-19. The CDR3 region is CASSESGTGHQPQHF. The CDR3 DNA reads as TGTGCCAGCAGTGAATCCGGGACAGGGCATCAGCCCCAGCATTTT.